This TCR beta chain was recovered during a study of CD8+ T cells in alopecia areata. Sorting from PBMCs produced CD4+ and CD8+ T cells. The sequencing template was cDNA reverse transcribed from extracted RNA. Generated by immunoSEQ multiplex PCR, the TCRdb table keeps only in-frame clones and is missing some. Here the sample spans some 200,000 clones, about 61% being singletons. On this clone itself: Its antigen is unidentified.

This CDR3 spans 15 amino acids. Losses at the gene ends were 5 bases for V and 8 bases for J; bases not matched to a gene: 10. Looked up from germline, CDR1 is LNHDA and CDR2 is SQIVND (reference sequence). General study results and limits: Normal scalp showed lower clonality than lesional scalp, especially alopecia totalis/universalis.

This chain joins TRBV19 and TRBJ1-4; 8 nucleotides align to TRBD1. The source material was CD8+ T cells sorted from blood. This clonotype originated in a human donor in good health. In DNA form, the CDR3 reads TGTGCCAGTAGTGCAACAGGGGGTGATGACGAAAAACTGTTTTTT. Translation gives CASSATGGDDEKLFF. The complete variable domain, with remaining parts taken from reference TRBV19 and TRBJ1-4, reads DGGITQSPKYLFRKEGQNVTLSCEQNLNHDAMYWYRQDPGQGLRLIYYSQIVNDFQKGDIAEGYSVSREKKESFPLTVTSAQKNPTAFYLCASSATGGDDEKLFFGSGTQLSVL.